This T cell receptor beta chain emerged from a study of control samples from healthy donors and cancer patients. Assay used: immunoSEQ multiplex PCR; TCRdb lists only in-frame clones, some missing. The table includes approximately 150,000 clones, 85% to 95% detected once. This clone appeared a single time. CDR1 is MDHEN and CDR2 is SYDVKM in the germline V gene. CDR3 length equals 14 residues. Unmatched junction bases numbered 11, after V lost 6 bases and J lost 8 bases. The V call is TRBV28, the J call TRBJ1-1; TRBD1 aligns across 8 bases. The sequence derives from a woman younger than 30 in good health. Source material: blood. CDR3 bases: TGTGCCAGCAGGCTGGCAGGGGGCAGCGCAGAAGCTTTCTTT. Translated, it gives CASRLAGGSAEAFF.